This record concerns one T cell receptor (beta chain) sequence. For each CDR3 protein, TCRdb gives one entry from its re-call of the 5' RACE reads, without DNA. Recorded for this sample: about 550,000 distinct CDR3 sequences. The sample originates from a study of T cells expressing NK-cell markers. In germline, CDR1 is GTSNPN, CDR2 SVGIG (reference sequence). CDR3 length: 15 amino acids. The chain recombines TRBV30 with TRBJ1-5; TCRdb gives TRBD1 as the D gene, but with no DNA this cannot be confirmed. The sequence was obtained from a man aged 18 to 35 in good health. Sequenced sample: blood T cells: a sorted CD56 or NKG2C T cell subset, CD4+ or CD8+ T cells, or bulk PBMC T cells (not recorded which). CDR3 loop: CAWSVGDRAGQPQHF. Supplemented by reference TRBV30 and TRBJ1-5, the full variable domain reads SQTIHQWPATLVQPVGSPLSLECTVEGTSNPNLYWYRQAAGRGLQLLFYSVGIGQISSEVPQNLSASRPQDRQFILSSKKLLLSDSGFYLCAWSVGDRAGQPQHFGDGTRLSIL.